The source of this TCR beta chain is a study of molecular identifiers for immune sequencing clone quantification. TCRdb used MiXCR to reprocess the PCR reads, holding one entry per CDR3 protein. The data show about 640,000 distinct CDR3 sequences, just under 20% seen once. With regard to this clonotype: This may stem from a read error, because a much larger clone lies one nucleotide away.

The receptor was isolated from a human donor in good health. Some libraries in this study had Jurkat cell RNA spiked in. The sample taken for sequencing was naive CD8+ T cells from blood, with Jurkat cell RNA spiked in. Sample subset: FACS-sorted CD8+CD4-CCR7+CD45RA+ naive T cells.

The CDR3 protein is CASGLALYEQYF. As DNA, the CDR3 is TGTGCCAGCGGCTTAGCCCTTTACGAGCAGTACTTC. This chain uses TRBV7-8 with TRBJ2-7; D call uncertain. CDR3 length: 12 amino acids. Germline CDR1 reads SGHVS; CDR2 reads FQNEAQ.